This T cell receptor beta chain emerged from a study of radiotherapy plus CTLA-4 blockade in lung cancer. About the study: Objective responses were seen in around a sixth of patients, disease control in 31%.

In chemo-refractory metastatic non-small-cell lung cancer, patients got ipilimumab CTLA-4 blockade together with focal radiation. With regard to this clone: Its target is not known.

Study conclusions and caveats: Reports identified early blood T cell clone dynamics, with interferon-beta, as the best response predictor. Blood saw expansion of tumor-derived TCR clones after radiotherapy plus ipilimumab.

V lost 5 bases and J lost 3, with 14 bases in between. CDR3 length equals 14 residues. Germline loops: CDR1 SGHTA, CDR2 FQGNSA. Profiling relied on immunoSEQ multiplex PCR, and the TCRdb table lists in-frame clones only, not all of them. The sample gives tens of thousands of clones, 80% to 90% of which show up once; more than 4.5% is in the top ten. The chain joins TRBV7-2 to TRBJ2-7, with a weak D call TRBD1 (6 bases). Source: peripheral blood, taken from a patient treated with radiotherapy plus ipilimumab. The source of this sequence is a human donor with non-small cell lung cancer whose response to radiotherapy plus ipilimumab could not be evaluated. CDR3 in DNA: TGTGCCAGCAGCCCGACCCGGGACATCTACGAGCAGTACTTC. Translated, it gives CASSPTRDIYEQYF.